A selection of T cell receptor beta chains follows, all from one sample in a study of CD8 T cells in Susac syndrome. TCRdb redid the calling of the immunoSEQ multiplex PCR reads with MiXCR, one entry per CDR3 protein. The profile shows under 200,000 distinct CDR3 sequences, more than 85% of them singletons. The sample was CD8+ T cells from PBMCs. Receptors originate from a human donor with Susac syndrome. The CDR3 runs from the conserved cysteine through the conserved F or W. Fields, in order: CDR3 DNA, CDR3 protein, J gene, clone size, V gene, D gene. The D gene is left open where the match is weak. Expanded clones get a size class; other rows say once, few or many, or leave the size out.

TGTGCCAGCAGCTTGCGGGGATTTGGGACTGAAGCTTTCTTT	CASSLRGFGTEAFF	TRBJ1-1	NA	TRBV13	NA
TGTGCCAGCAGCCCCCTTGCAGGGAATGAGCAGTTCTTC	CASSPLAGNEQFF	TRBJ2-1	NA	TRBV14	NA
TGTGCCAGCAGTGAAGCGTCTACCGGGGAGCTGTTTTTT	CASSEASTGELFF	TRBJ2-2	NA	TRBV2	NA
TGCGCCAGCACCGAGGATGCCGGGGAGCTGTTTTTT	CASTEDAGELFF	TRBJ2-2	once	TRBV5-1	NA
TGCAGCGTCCCTGGACCTGAAGCTTTCTTT	CSVPGPEAFF	TRBJ1-1	NA	TRBV29-1	NA
TGTGCCAGCAGGGGGAGGGACAGTTTCGGGGAGACCCAGTACTTC	CASRGRDSFGETQYF	TRBJ2-5	NA	TRBV6-5	NA
TGTGCCAGCAGTTACGTCCACGGAAACTATGGCTACACCTTC	CASSYVHGNYGYTF	TRBJ1-2	NA	TRBV6-5	NA
TGCGCCAGCAGCCAAGATAGCGCCGGCCTAGCGGGGGGCTTTTCAGATACGCAGTATTTT	CASSQDSAGLAGGFSDTQYF	TRBJ2-3	NA	TRBV4-1	TRBD2
TGTGCCAGCAGCGTCAAAATGAACACTGAAGCTTTCTTT	CASSVKMNTEAFF	TRBJ1-1	NA	TRBV7-9	NA
TGCAGTGCTGCTCCTCCGGGACAGGGAAGGCGAACAACTAATGAAAAACTGTTTTTT	CSAAPPGQGRRTTNEKLFF	TRBJ1-4	NA	TRBV20-1	TRBD1
TGTGCCAGCAGCTTGGAGACAAGTGAGCAGTTCTTC	CASSLETSEQFF	TRBJ2-1	NA	TRBV5-6	NA
TGTGCCAGCAGTTTGGGACTAGCGGAAAACAATGAGCAGTTCTTC	CASSLGLAENNEQFF	TRBJ2-1	few	TRBV28	TRBD2
TGTGCCAGCAGTTTAACGCCCTACGAGCAGTACTTC	CASSLTPYEQYF	TRBJ2-7	NA	TRBV12-3/TRBV12-4	NA
TGTGCCAGCAGCGTAGCCATAGCAGCCAGCACAGATACGCAGTATTTT	CASSVAIAASTDTQYF	TRBJ2-3	NA	TRBV9	NA
TGTGCCACCAGCACATTTAATGAAAAACTGTTTTTT	CATSTFNEKLFF	TRBJ1-4	once	TRBV15	NA
TGTGCCAGCAGGATAGCGGGAGGGCCTTCAGATACGCAGTATTTT	CASRIAGGPSDTQYF	TRBJ2-3	NA	TRBV12-3/TRBV12-4	TRBD2